One sample yielded the 15 T cell receptor beta chains listed below, sequenced in a study of control samples from healthy donors and cancer patients (dated by TCRdb to 2020 to 2022). Receptor libraries were prepared by the immunoSEQ multiplex PCR assay. TCRdb provides this immuneACCESS table in a form limited to in-frame rearrangements. Some clones are lacking; in checked studies, under half of them reflect an unresolved V gene, and why the rest are absent is not known. The sample has under 450,000 clones on record, around 90% of them singletons. About 6.3% of the sample is held by the ten biggest clonotypes. The specimen sequenced was PBMCs. The receptors here all came from a man aged 40-55 years with head and neck cancer.

The chain links TRBV7-8 to TRBJ2-2; possibly TRBD2 for D (5 bases). Looked up from germline, CDR1 is SGHVS and CDR2 is FQNEAQ. V was pared by 7 bases and J by 2 bases, with 17 bases between. The CDR3 runs 16 residues. The CDR3 sequence: CASKAAAVSNTGELFF. CDR3 sequence (DNA): TGTGCCAGCAAAGCGGCGGCAGTGTCTAACACCGGGGAGCTGTTTTTT.

This clone was seen a handful of times. The chain recombines TRBV25-1 with TRBJ1-5; 10 nucleotides line up with TRBD1. Germline V lookup: CDR1 MGHDK, CDR2 SYGVNS. The V and J ends lost 3 bases and 8 bases, in that order; junction bases with no gene match: 10. The length of the CDR3 is 16 residues. DNA of the CDR3: TGTGCCAGCAGTGAGACCCTTGACAGGGGGCTGGAGCCCCAGCATTTT. It is translated as CASSETLDRGLEPQHF.

The genes are TRBV29-1 and TRBJ2-7; 7 bases are a match to TRBD1. The CDR3 runs 13 residues. Germline-derived CDR1 and CDR2 are SQVTM and ANQGSEA. The V gene end was trimmed by 3 bases and the J gene end by 3 bases; junction bases not matched to a gene: 5. The CDR3, as DNA: TGCAGCGTTGAGGTGGGACAGTACTACGAGCAGTACTTC. Translating gives CSVEVGQYYEQYF.

This clone was seen once. V is TRBV9 and J is TRBJ2-5; a possible D gene is TRBD1 (6 bases). CDR1 is SGDLS and CDR2 is YYNGEE in the germline V gene. With 0 bases removed from V and 2 bases from J, the gap between germline ends came to 8 bases. The CDR3 consists of 14 residues. DNA of the CDR3: TGTGCCAGCAGCGTAGAAGGACAGCAAGAGACCCAGTACTTC. It is translated as CASSVEGQQETQYF.

This rearrangement joins TRBV9 to TRBJ1-4; D possibly corresponds to TRBD1 (5 bases). Germline V gene data show CDR1 as SGDLS and CDR2 as YYNGEE. V was shortened by 4 bases and J by 2 bases, with 21 bases between the two germline ends. The CDR3 totals 18 residues. CDR3 DNA: TGTGCCAGCAGCCCCTCACTCAGGGATATCGGGACTAATGAAAAACTGTTTTTT. Amino acid sequence: CASSPSLRDIGTNEKLFF.

The rearrangement uses TRBV28 and TRBJ2-7; D perhaps matches TRBD2 (5 bases). Germline-derived CDR1 and CDR2 are MDHEN and SYDVKM. The V gene lost 5 bases and the J gene lost 4 bases, with 18 bases spanning the gap. This CDR3 has 15 residues. CDR3 DNA: TGTGCCAGCAGTACCTCTGAACTAGGGTCGTACGAGCAGTACTTC. Its translation is CASSTSELGSYEQYF.

The chain is built from TRBV11-2 and TRBJ2-1; possibly TRBD2 for D (5 bases). The V end lost 3 bases, the J end lost 2 bases, and 14 bases lay between the germline ends. CDR3 length equals 16 residues. Germline assignment: CDR1 SGHAT and CDR2 FQNNGV. CDR3 in amino acids: CASSFGLPTPYNEQFF. CDR3 sequence (DNA): TGTGCCAGCAGCTTCGGACTGCCGACCCCCTACAATGAGCAGTTCTTC.

The gene calls are TRBV11-2 and TRBJ2-7; no definite D call. CDR3 size: 14 residues. Deletions cut 2 bases from V and 5 bases from J, with 13 bases between. From germline, CDR1 is SGHAT and CDR2 FQNNGV. The CDR3 DNA reads as TGTGCCAGCAGCTTAACCCAGAAACGGAACGAGCAGTACTTC. Translated, it gives CASSLTQKRNEQYF.

The V call is TRBV5-1, the J call TRBJ2-5; D ambiguous. Germline assignment: CDR1 SGHRS and CDR2 YFSETQ. The CDR3 contains 13 residues. Trimming left V 1 base short and J 1 base short, with 5 bases between. The DNA for the CDR3 is TGCGCCAGCAGCTTGACCAGCCAAGAGACCCAGTACTTC. It translates to CASSLTSQETQYF.

The V call is TRBV3-1 (or the pseudogene TRBV3-2), the J call TRBJ1-2, with TRBD1 identical over 7 bases. This CDR3 is 17 amino acids long. The trim removed 5 bases at V and 0 bases at J, leaving 12 bases unmatched. The germline V gene has CDR1 LGHDT and CDR2 YNNKEL (reference sequence). The CDR3 sequence is CASSADPEQGTNYGYTF. The DNA for the CDR3 is TGTGCCAGCAGCGCTGATCCCGAACAGGGGACTAACTATGGCTACACCTTC.

The chain uses TRBV14 and TRBJ2-7; tentative D call: TRBD1 (6 bases). This CDR3 spans 14 amino acids. Germline V gene sequence: CDR1 SGHDN, CDR2 FVKESK. Trimming removed 3 bases from V and 6 bases from J, with 15 bases in between. CDR3 DNA sequence: TGTGCCAGCAGCCAGCCCGAACAGGGTGGCGAGCAGTACTTC. It specifies CASSQPEQGGEQYF.

This chain connects TRBV29-1 to TRBJ2-3, with D tentatively TRBD2 (6 bases). CDR1 is SQVTM, CDR2 ANQGSEA, per germline. Trimming left V 4 bases short and J 9 bases short, with 11 bases between. The CDR3 runs 11 residues. CDR3 loop: CSVVRGETQYF. CDR3 in DNA: TGCAGCGTTGTGCGGGGAGAGACGCAGTATTTT.

The V call is TRBV24-1, the J call TRBJ1-1; D is unresolved. V lost 3 bases and J lost 7, with 11 bases in between. The CDR3 runs 13 residues. Germline V gene data show CDR1 as KGHDR and CDR2 as SFDVKD. The CDR3 sequence: CATSDPYTDEAFF. CDR3 coding DNA: TGTGCCACCAGTGATCCGTATACAGATGAAGCTTTCTTT.

This chain links TRBV10-3 with TRBJ1-5, with D hard to call. V was cut by 10 bases and J by 0 bases, with 13 bases left in between. Germline assignment: CDR1 ENHRY and CDR2 SYGVKD. This CDR3 has 14 amino acids. The DNA of the CDR3 is TGTGCCAGTCAAGCAGTTTATAGCAATCAGCCCCAGCATTTT. Protein product: CASQAVYSNQPQHF.

The genes are TRBV3-1 (or the pseudogene TRBV3-2) and TRBJ1-1; 9 nucleotides match TRBD1. The CDR3 is 15 amino acids. From germline, CDR1 is LGHDT and CDR2 YNNKEL (reference sequence). V was clipped by 5 bases and J by 1 base; unmatched bases: 5. The CDR3 coding sequence is TGTGCCAGCAGCGCACAGGGGGCCTCGAACACTGAAGCTTTCTTT. Amino acid sequence: CASSAQGASNTEAFF.